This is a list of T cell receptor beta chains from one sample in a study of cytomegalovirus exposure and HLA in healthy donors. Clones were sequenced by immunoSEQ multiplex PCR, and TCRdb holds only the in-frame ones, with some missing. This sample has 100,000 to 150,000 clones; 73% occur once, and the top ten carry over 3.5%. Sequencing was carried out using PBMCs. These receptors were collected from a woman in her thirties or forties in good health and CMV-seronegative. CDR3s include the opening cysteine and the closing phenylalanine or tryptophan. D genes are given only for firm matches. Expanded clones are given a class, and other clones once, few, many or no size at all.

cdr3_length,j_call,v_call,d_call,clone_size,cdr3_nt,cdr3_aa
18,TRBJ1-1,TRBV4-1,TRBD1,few,TGCGCCAGCAGCCAACCACGTCCCGGGACAGGGGCAGGGGCTGAAGCTTTCTTT,CASSQPRPGTGAGAEAFF
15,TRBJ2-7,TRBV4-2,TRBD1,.,TGTGCCAGCAGCCATGTGGGACAGGGAGGCTACGAGCAGTACTTC,CASSHVGQGGYEQYF
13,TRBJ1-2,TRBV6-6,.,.,TGTGCCGGTCAAGAGGGGGTGTCGGATGGCTACACCTTC,CAGQEGVSDGYTF
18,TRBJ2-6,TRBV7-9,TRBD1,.,TGTGCCAGCAGCCCCGGACAGGCTGCCCGGGGAGGGGCCAACGTCCTGACTTTC,CASSPGQAARGGANVLTF
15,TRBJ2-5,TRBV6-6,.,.,TGTGCCAGCAGTTGGAGATCTGCCGACCAAGAGACCCAGTACTTC,CASSWRSADQETQYF
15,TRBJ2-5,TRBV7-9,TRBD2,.,TGTGCCAGCAGCTTAGGACTAGCGGAGCAAGAGACCCAGTACTTC,CASSLGLAEQETQYF
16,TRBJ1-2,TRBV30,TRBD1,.,TGTGCCTGGAGTTTGGGACCGGGACAGGGGACCTATGGCTACACCTTC,CAWSLGPGQGTYGYTF
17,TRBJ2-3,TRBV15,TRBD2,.,TGTGCCACCAGCAGGGCAACTAGCGGGGGGGCCGAAGATACGCAGTATTTT,CATSRATSGGAEDTQYF
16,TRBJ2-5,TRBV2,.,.,TGTGCCAGCAGTGAAGCCTACGGAGGAGGGCAAGAGACCCAGTACTTC,CASSEAYGGGQETQYF
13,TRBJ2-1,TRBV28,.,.,TGTGCCAGCACCTCAGGCGGGATCAATGAGCAGTTCTTC,CASTSGGINEQFF
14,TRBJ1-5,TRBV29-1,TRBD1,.,TGCAGCGTAAAAGGACAGGATAGCAATCAGCCCCAGCATTTT,CSVKGQDSNQPQHF
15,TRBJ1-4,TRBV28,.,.,TGTGCCAGCAGCTCCCCGGTCGCAACTAATGAAAAACTGTTTTTT,CASSSPVATNEKLFF